The source of this T cell receptor beta chain is a study of T cell repertoires in cytomegalovirus infection. Study-level information: Indicated by public TCR beta signatures were CMV infection and matching HLA type.

General study findings and limits: HLA-C-restricted TCR beta clonotypes specific for CMV led the ex vivo response. Based on cumulative public TCR beta family frequency, carriers of CMV plus the relevant HLA were identified.

Deletions cut 7 bases from V and 6 bases from J, with 10 bases between. The CDR3 runs to 12 residues. Germline loops: CDR1 MNHEY, CDR2 SVGEGT. TCRdb ran MiXCR on the reads and lists one entry per CDR3 protein. The table has about 190,000 distinct CDR3 sequences, approximately 28% seen once. Worth noting for this clonotype: What it binds is not known.

The chain recombines TRBV6-2 or TRBV6-3 with TRBJ2-1, with D hard to call. This TCR derives from a human donor in good health (CMV status not recorded). Some clones in this sample may be carry-over from other donors' samples. Sequencing input: PBMCs. DNA of the CDR3: TGTGCCAGCAAAGGACCCGGCAATGAGCAGTTCTTC. Translated: CASKGPGNEQFF.